This TCR beta chain is drawn from a study of shared clonotypes between healthy human individuals. Notes on the study in general: Specimens sampled were limited to blood, with tissue repertoires likely differing.

The authors split each subset's genomic DNA evenly across several immunoSEQ plates. PBMC DNA, left unsorted, was sequenced on ten immunoSEQ deep assay plates. Only in-frame clones appear in the TCRdb table, and some are missing; sequencing was by immunoSEQ multiplex PCR. The data hold 550,000 to 600,000 clones, with roughly 79% observed a single time. In regard to this clone: The antigen remains unidentified.

This CDR3 has 17 amino acids. The germline CDR1 and CDR2 sequences are MNHEY and SMNVEV (reference sequence). V lost 6 bases and J lost 6; bases outside the gene matches: 14. V and J are TRBV27 and TRBJ1-1, with 12 bases matching TRBD1. Sequencing was performed on PBMCs. This receptor was taken from a woman between 35 and 50 years old in good health. Some clones in this sample may be carry-over from other donors' samples. The CDR3, as DNA: TGTGCCAGCAGCCGGGGACAGGGGGCTGTCCTTCAGGCTGAAGCTTTCTTT. Residues: CASSRGQGAVLQAEAFF.